These 29 T cell receptor beta chains came from one sample sequenced in a study of T cell responses to AZD1222 COVID-19 vaccine. Libraries were prepared by immunoSEQ multiplex PCR; TCRdb keeps only in-frame clonotypes and omits some of them. This repertoire shows some 110,000 clones, 80% to 85% found once; its top ten account for approximately 9.4%. Material: peripheral blood, obtained on day 0 of AZD1222 vaccination. The receptors stem from an adult in good health.

The rearrangement uses TRBV19 and TRBJ2-1, with D perhaps matching TRBD1 or TRBD2 (5 bases each). Germline V CDR1 and CDR2: LNHDA, SQIVND (reference sequence). Between the trimmed V and J ends, which lost 0 bases and 4 bases, there was a span of 13 bases. The CDR3 contains 16 residues. The CDR3: CASSIETPGPYNEQFF. The CDR3 nucleotides are TGTGCCAGTAGTATAGAAACCCCGGGGCCTTACAATGAGCAGTTCTTC.

The CDR3 region is CASSPPGQDSYEQYF. In nucleotides, the CDR3 is TGTGCCAGCAGTCCTCCGGGACAGGACTCCTACGAGCAGTACTTC. This chain connects TRBV6-6 to TRBJ2-7; 8 nucleotides match TRBD1. Trimming at V came to 5 bases and at J to 0 bases, leaving 6 bases not matched to a gene. This CDR3 has 15 amino acids. Germline values: CDR1 MNHNY, CDR2 SVGAGI (reference sequence).

This clone was detected only a few times. The chain recombines TRBV28 with TRBJ1-6; no reliable D call. This CDR3 has 14 amino acids. Germline lookup yields CDR1 MDHEN and CDR2 SYDVKM. The V gene lost 6 bases and the J gene lost 7 bases, with 13 bases spanning the gap. CDR3 in amino acids: CASRSGMENSPLHF. In DNA form, the CDR3 reads TGTGCCAGCAGATCGGGGATGGAGAATTCACCCCTCCACTTT.

The chain recombines TRBV3-1 (or the pseudogene TRBV3-2) with TRBJ1-1; D not certain. CDR3 size: 15 residues. Trimming pared 1 base from V and 3 bases from J, leaving 12 bases between. The germline gives CDR1 LGHDT, CDR2 YNNKEL (reference sequence). The CDR3 protein is CASSQGEARDTEAFF. DNA of the CDR3: TGTGCCAGCAGCCAAGGCGAAGCGCGGGACACTGAAGCTTTCTTT.

The chain combines TRBV19 with TRBJ2-1, with 7 bases fitting TRBD2. V lost 7 bases, J lost 7 bases, and 10 bases stayed unmatched. In germline, CDR1 is LNHDA, CDR2 SQIVND (reference sequence). There are 14 residues in the CDR3. The CDR3 DNA reads TGTGCCAGTAAAACGGGAGGCGAAGGAAATGAGCAGTTCTTC. Translating it yields CASKTGGEGNEQFF.

This clone was picked up a small number of times. The gene calls are TRBV6-1 and TRBJ2-5; the D gene could be TRBD1 or TRBD2 (6 bases each). The CDR3 sequence is 14 residues long. Per the germline V gene, CDR1 is MNHNS and CDR2 is SASEGT. The ends were cut back, 1 base at V and 5 bases at J, with 11 bases in the middle. Here the CDR3 DNA reads TGTGCCAGCAGTGAAGTGGGGGGCGGGGAGACCCAGTACTTC. It is translated as CASSEVGGGETQYF.

V and J are TRBV4-2 and TRBJ1-1; D is undetermined. CDR3 length equals 15 residues. Trimming cost V 0 bases and J 5 bases, with 13 bases left between them. CDR1 is LGHNA, CDR2 YNFKEQ, per germline. CDR3 residues: CASSQDRGVGTEAFF. CDR3 DNA sequence: TGTGCCAGCAGCCAAGATCGAGGAGTGGGGACTGAAGCTTTCTTT.

The gene calls are TRBV3-1 (or the pseudogene TRBV3-2) and TRBJ2-5; D is perhaps TRBD1 (6 bases). This CDR3 has 13 residues. From germline, CDR1 is LGHDT and CDR2 YNNKEL (reference sequence). Trimming took 5 bases from V and 6 from J, leaving 13 bases between them. Here the CDR3 reads CASSYQGRQTQYF. As DNA, the CDR3 is TGTGCCAGCAGCTATCAGGGGCGACAGACCCAGTACTTC.

This clone has only a few counts. The chain uses TRBV2 and TRBJ2-1; D is unresolved. The germline V gene encodes CDR1 SNHLY and CDR2 FYNNEI. This CDR3 is built from 13 residues. V lost 11 bases and J lost 4, with 15 bases in between. The CDR3 nucleotides read TGTGCCGATAAAGTCGATAATTACAATGAGCAGTTCTTC. It is translated as CADKVDNYNEQFF. Combining the CDR3 with reference TRBV2 and TRBJ2-1 gives the whole variable domain EPEVTQTPSHQVTQMGQEVILRCVPISNHLYFYWYRQILGQKVEFLVSFYNNEISEKSEIFDDQFSVERPDGSNFTLKIRSTKLEDSAMYFCADKVDNYNEQFFGPGTRLTVL.

This clone appeared once. The J gene is TRBJ2-1, the V gene TRBV27; D unresolved. The CDR3 contains 14 residues. Trimming shortened V by 6 bases and J by 0 bases, and 9 bases separated the two germline ends. Germline V CDR1 and CDR2: MNHEY, SMNVEV (reference sequence). The CDR3 reads CASSRVSSYNEQFF. DNA for the CDR3: TGTGCCAGCAGCCGGGTGAGCTCCTACAATGAGCAGTTCTTC.

A note on this clone: One junction end does not reproduce the germline sequence, and a read error may be involved. In DNA, the CDR3 is TGTGCCAGCACCTTATCACAGGCAAGGAATGAGCAGTTCTTC. It encodes CASTLSQARNEQFF. The chain recombines TRBV11-2 with TRBJ2-1; D might be TRBD1 (5 bases). This CDR3 spans 14 amino acids. The germline V gene encodes CDR1 SGHAT and CDR2 FQNNGV.

The rearrangement joins TRBV28 to TRBJ1-6; 8 bases agree with TRBD1. Germline CDR1 reads MDHEN; CDR2 reads SYDVKM. CDR3 length: 14 amino acids. V trimming: 4 bases; J trimming: 8 bases; junction bases outside the gene matches: 4. The CDR3 spells CASSSGQGHSPLHF. CDR3 coding DNA: TGTGCCAGCAGTTCTGGACAGGGCCATTCACCCCTCCACTTT.

The chain recombines TRBV24-1 with TRBJ2-7, with 10 nucleotides matching TRBD2. Unmatched junction bases numbered 7, after V lost 4 bases and J lost 5 bases. This CDR3 contains 15 residues. CDR1 KGHDR and CDR2 SFDVKD come from the germline V gene. The DNA for the CDR3 is TGTGCCACCAGTGACGCCGGGACTAGCGTCCACGAGCAGTACTTC. Encoded protein: CATSDAGTSVHEQYF.

This clone was detected only a few times. The rearrangement links TRBV6-6 to TRBJ2-7; a possible D gene is TRBD2 (5 bases). This CDR3 comprises 16 residues. The V and J ends lost 5 bases and 2 bases respectively, with 19 bases between them. Germline CDR1 MNHNY, CDR2 SVGAGI (reference sequence). In DNA form, the CDR3 reads TGTGCCAGCAGTCCTACCAGCGGCATGCACACCTACGAGCAGTACTTC. As protein: CASSPTSGMHTYEQYF.

The rearrangement joins TRBV13 to TRBJ2-5; 9 nucleotides match TRBD2. Germline trimming cut 2 bases from V and 4 bases from J; bases unmatched to any gene: 8. There are 16 residues in the CDR3. Per germline, CDR1 PRHDT and CDR2 FYEKMQ (reference sequence). The chain's CDR3 is CASSLRRGGIRETQYF. CDR3 DNA sequence: TGTGCCAGCAGCTTACGGCGGGGGGGCATCAGAGAGACCCAGTACTTC. The full variable domain, with the rest looked up from reference TRBV13 and TRBJ2-5, is AAGVIQSPRHLIKEKRETATLKCYPIPRHDTVYWYQQGPGQDPQFLISFYEKMQSDKGSIPDRFSAQQFSDYHSELNMSSLELGDSALYFCASSLRRGGIRETQYFGPGTRLLVL.

The chain uses TRBV28 and TRBJ2-7; 9 bases fit TRBD1. V was clipped by 2 bases and J by 5 bases; unmatched bases: 4. In germline, CDR1 is MDHEN, CDR2 SYDVKM. This CDR3 region has 14 residues. CDR3 sequence reads: CASSLTGGFHEQYF. In DNA form, the CDR3 reads TGTGCCAGCAGTTTAACAGGGGGCTTTCACGAGCAGTACTTC.

As DNA, the CDR3 is TGTGCCAGCAGTTTTGGCGGCTCCCGGGATACGCAGTATTTT. Protein sequence: CASSFGGSRDTQYF. The chain couples TRBV6-2 or TRBV6-3 to TRBJ2-3; D gene unclear. V was cut by 4 bases and J by 6 bases, with 14 bases left in between. The CDR3 is 14 residues long. CDR1 is MNHEY, CDR2 SVGEGT, per germline.

This clone was observed a few times. This rearrangement joins TRBV7-9 to TRBJ2-5, with unresolved D. CDR1 and CDR2 (germline): SEHNR, FQNEAQ (reference sequence). There are 12 residues in the CDR3. Trimming left V 4 bases short and J 5 bases short, with 8 bases between. CDR3 DNA sequence: TGTGCCAGCAGCTCCTGGGCGGAGACCCAGTACTTC. Encoded protein: CASSSWAETQYF.

The chain links TRBV27 to TRBJ2-1; possibly TRBD2 for D (6 bases). Germline V gene data show CDR1 as MNHEY and CDR2 as SMNVEV (reference sequence). This CDR3 has 14 amino acids. V was clipped by 1 base and J by 7 bases, with 11 bases between them. The CDR3 spells CASSLWGEQNEQFF. DNA for the CDR3: TGTGCCAGCAGTTTATGGGGGGAGCAGAATGAGCAGTTCTTC.

This clone was seen only a few times. The chain carries TRBV5-1 and TRBJ2-6, with 9 bases aligning to TRBD2. This CDR3 has 20 residues. Unmatched junction bases numbered 12, after V lost 2 bases and J lost 0 bases. Germline V lookup: CDR1 SGHRS, CDR2 YFSETQ. This CDR3 is CASSFEGGTSLISGANVLTF. CDR3 nucleotides: TGCGCCAGCAGCTTTGAGGGCGGGACTAGCCTTATCTCTGGGGCCAACGTCCTGACTTTC.

This clone appeared a single time. V gene TRBV5-1 combines with J gene TRBJ2-7; 7 bases are shared with TRBD1. The CDR3 consists of 14 residues. The V segment lost 4 bases and the J segment 2 bases; nucleotides outside the gene matches: 6. CDR1 and CDR2 from the germline V gene are SGHRS and YFSETQ. The CDR3 is CASSEGAAPYEQYF. DNA for the CDR3: TGCGCCAGCAGCGAGGGGGCGGCCCCCTACGAGCAGTACTTC.

The chain combines TRBV4-3 with TRBJ2-2, with D maybe TRBD1 (6 bases). Germline lookup yields CDR1 LGHNA and CDR2 YSLEER. The V and J ends lost 4 bases and 4 bases respectively, with 16 bases between them. The CDR3 contains 16 residues. The CDR3 here is CASSPLGQPGTGELFF. CDR3 nucleotide sequence: TGCGCCAGCAGCCCTTTGGGACAACCGGGCACCGGGGAGCTGTTTTTT.

The chain uses TRBV29-1 and TRBJ2-7, with D unresolved. CDR1 and CDR2 from the germline V gene are SQVTM and ANQGSEA. Trimming stripped 6 bases from V and 5 bases from J, with 11 bases between. This CDR3 is 11 amino acids long. The chain's CDR3 is CSVSGQDEQYF. Here the CDR3 DNA reads TGCAGCGTCTCCGGGCAGGACGAGCAGTACTTC.

This chain connects TRBV4-2 to TRBJ1-5, with D perhaps TRBD1 (5 bases). V lost 1 base and J 0 bases, leaving 10 bases between the germline ends. The CDR3 length is 16 residues. CDR1 LGHNA and CDR2 YNFKEQ come from the germline V gene. CDR3 in amino acids: CASSQAQGYSNQPQHF. The CDR3 nucleotides are TGTGCCAGCAGCCAAGCTCAGGGCTATAGCAATCAGCCCCAGCATTTT.

This chain connects TRBV18 to TRBJ2-7, with D perhaps TRBD1 or TRBD2 (7 bases each). CDR3 length: 15 residues. Germline assignment: CDR1 KGHSH and CDR2 LQKENI. The V gene lost 5 bases and the J gene lost 5 bases, with 19 bases spanning the gap. The CDR3 nucleotides read TGTGCCAGCTCAAGTAACAGGGGTACTAGCGACGAGCAGTACTTC. Protein sequence: CASSSNRGTSDEQYF.

The rearrangement uses TRBV7-9 and TRBJ2-3; TRBD2 aligns across 8 bases. The germline CDR1 and CDR2 sequences are SEHNR and FQNEAQ (reference sequence). The J segment lost 5 bases and the V segment lost 3 bases, leaving 1 base of the junction unmatched. CDR3 size: 13 residues. CDR3: CASSFAGGDTQYF. The CDR3 DNA is TGTGCCAGCAGCTTCGCGGGGGGAGATACGCAGTATTTT.

The rearrangement links TRBV6-6 to TRBJ2-5; 7 bases match TRBD2. Trimming at V came to 7 bases and at J to 5 bases, leaving 13 bases not matched to a gene. Germline V gene data show CDR1 as MNHNY and CDR2 as SVGAGI (reference sequence). This CDR3 has 15 amino acids. The CDR3 sequence is CASTFPGGGIETQYF. In DNA, the CDR3 is TGTGCCAGCACCTTCCCGGGGGGAGGGATCGAGACCCAGTACTTC.

This sequence joins TRBV19 and TRBJ1-2; no clear D. The CDR3 is 14 residues long. Germline V gene sequence: CDR1 LNHDA, CDR2 SQIVND (reference sequence). Trimming removed 0 bases at V and 2 bases at J, with 7 bases between. The CDR3 loop reads CASSIDPTNYGYTF. CDR3 sequence (DNA): TGTGCCAGTAGTATAGATCCAACGAACTATGGCTACACCTTC.

This chain joins TRBV29-1 and TRBJ2-1; D ambiguous. Trimming left V 8 bases short and J 5 bases short, with 13 bases between. The V gene's germline CDR1 is SQVTM and CDR2 ANQGSEA. The length of the CDR3 is 12 residues. In DNA, the CDR3 is TGCAGCCTCTCCGGCAGTCACAATGAGCAGTTCTTC. Residues: CSLSGSHNEQFF.